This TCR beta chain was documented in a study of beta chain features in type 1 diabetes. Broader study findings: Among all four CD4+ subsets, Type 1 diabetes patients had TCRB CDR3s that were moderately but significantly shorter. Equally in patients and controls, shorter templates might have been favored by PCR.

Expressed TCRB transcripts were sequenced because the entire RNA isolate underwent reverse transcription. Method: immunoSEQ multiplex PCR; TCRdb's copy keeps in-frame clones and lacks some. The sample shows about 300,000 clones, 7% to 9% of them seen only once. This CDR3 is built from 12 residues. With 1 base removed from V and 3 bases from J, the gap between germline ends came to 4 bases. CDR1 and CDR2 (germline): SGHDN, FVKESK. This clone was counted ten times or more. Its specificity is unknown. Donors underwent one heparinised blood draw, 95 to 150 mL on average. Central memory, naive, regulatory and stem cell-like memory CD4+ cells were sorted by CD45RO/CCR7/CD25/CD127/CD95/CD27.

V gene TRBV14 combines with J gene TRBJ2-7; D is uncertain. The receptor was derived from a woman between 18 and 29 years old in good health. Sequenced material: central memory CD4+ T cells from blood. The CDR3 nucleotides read TGTGCCAGCAGCCAAGTTGTCTACGAGCAGTACTTC. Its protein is CASSQVVYEQYF.